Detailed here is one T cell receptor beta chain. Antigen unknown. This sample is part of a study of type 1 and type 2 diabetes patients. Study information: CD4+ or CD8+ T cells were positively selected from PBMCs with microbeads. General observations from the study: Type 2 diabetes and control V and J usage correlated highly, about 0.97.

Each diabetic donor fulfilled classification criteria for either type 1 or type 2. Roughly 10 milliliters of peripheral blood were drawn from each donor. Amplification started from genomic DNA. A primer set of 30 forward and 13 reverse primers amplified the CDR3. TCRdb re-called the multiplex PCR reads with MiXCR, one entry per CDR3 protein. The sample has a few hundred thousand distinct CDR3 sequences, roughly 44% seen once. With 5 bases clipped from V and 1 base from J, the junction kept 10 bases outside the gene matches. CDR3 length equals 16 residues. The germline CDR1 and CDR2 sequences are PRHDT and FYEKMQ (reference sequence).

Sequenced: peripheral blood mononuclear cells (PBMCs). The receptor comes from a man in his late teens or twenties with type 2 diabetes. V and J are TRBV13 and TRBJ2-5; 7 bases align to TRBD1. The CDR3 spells CASSMKTTGVQETQYF. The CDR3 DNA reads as TGTGCCAGCAGCATGAAGACAACAGGGGTCCAAGAGACCCAGTACTTC. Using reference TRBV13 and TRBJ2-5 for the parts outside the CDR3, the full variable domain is AAGVIQSPRHLIKEKRETATLKCYPIPRHDTVYWYQQGPGQDPQFLISFYEKMQSDKGSIPDRFSAQQFSDYHSELNMSSLELGDSALYFCASSMKTTGVQETQYFGPGTRLLVL.